These 8 T cell receptor beta chains share one sample of origin, sequenced in a study of T cells after yellow fever vaccination. One entry per CDR3 protein results from TCRdb running MiXCR on the 5' RACE reads. Of approximately 260,000 distinct CDR3 sequences in the sample, approximately 5.2% were seen once. The sample in question was CD4+ T cells sorted from PBMCs, obtained on the day of the yellow fever booster vaccination. Receptors originate from a man aged 18 to 30 who received the YFV17D yellow fever vaccine.

This clonotype was counted between two and nine times. The V call is TRBV6-1, the J call TRBJ2-3, with D possibly called TRBD1 or TRBD2 (6 bases each). The CDR3 length is 14 residues. V was trimmed by 0 bases and J by 6 bases, leaving 10 bases between them. Germline lookup yields CDR1 MNHNS and CDR2 SASEGT. This chain's CDR3 is CASSEALGGDTQYF. CDR3 coding DNA: TGTGCCAGCAGTGAAGCGCTAGGGGGGGATACGCAGTATTTT.

This clonotype was recorded at least ten times. The chain uses TRBV30 and TRBJ2-5; D might be TRBD2 (5 bases). The V gene lost 3 bases and the J gene lost 1 base, with 9 bases spanning the gap. The CDR3 sequence is 13 residues long. The V gene's germline CDR1 is GTSNPN and CDR2 SVGIG (reference sequence). In nucleotides, the CDR3 is TGTGCCTGGAGAGCGGCAGCCCAAGAGACCCAGTACTTC. Amino acid sequence: CAWRAAAQETQYF.

J is TRBJ1-4 and V is TRBV19; D unclear. V lost 3 bases and J 14 bases, leaving 16 bases between the germline ends. The V gene's germline CDR1 is LNHDA and CDR2 SQIVND (reference sequence). This CDR3 contains 13 residues. DNA of the CDR3: TGTGCCAGTAGTATTGGCACCTTAGAAGTGCTGTTTTTT. This sequence encodes CASSIGTLEVLFF.

Only a few counts were recorded for this clonotype. V gene TRBV20-1 combines with J gene TRBJ2-3; D possibly corresponds to TRBD2 (5 bases). CDR3 length: 12 residues. Trimming cost V 5 bases and J 2 bases, with 8 bases left between them. Germline V gene sequence: CDR1 DFQATT, CDR2 SNEGSKA (reference sequence). The CDR3 here is CSALAPTDTQYF. The DNA for the CDR3 is TGCAGTGCTCTAGCCCCCACAGATACGCAGTATTTT.

Ten or more counts support this clonotype. The chain links TRBV9 to TRBJ1-2; 7 bases are shared with TRBD1. This CDR3 is built from 12 residues. J gave up 7 bases and V 4 bases, and 4 bases lay outside the gene matches. CDR1 and CDR2 (germline): SGDLS, YYNGEE. As DNA, the CDR3 is TGTGCCAGCAGCCGAGGGGGCTCTGGCTACACCTTC. Translated: CASSRGGSGYTF.

This chain links TRBV18 with TRBJ1-6, with 7 positions matching TRBD1. Germline V gives CDR1 KGHSH, CDR2 LQKENI. Trimming at V came to 5 bases and at J to 3 bases, leaving 10 bases not matched to a gene. The CDR3 sequence is 17 residues long. CDR3 sequence reads: CASSVPGQKYYNSPLHF. The CDR3 coding sequence is TGTGCCAGCTCAGTACCGGGACAGAAATACTATAATTCACCCCTCCACTTT.

This clonotype came up many times. V usage is TRBV7-2 and J usage is TRBJ2-7, with 10 positions matching TRBD2. The CDR3 is 12 residues long. The germline V gene encodes CDR1 SGHTA and CDR2 FQGNSA. The chain's CDR3 is CASSLVSSGGHV. The CDR3 nucleotides read TGTGCCAGCAGCTTAGTTTCTAGCGGGGGCCACGTC.

J is TRBJ2-3 and V is TRBV7-9; D is tentatively TRBD1 or TRBD2 (5 bases each). V shed 4 bases and J shed 0 bases, with 14 bases lying between them. Germline loops: CDR1 SEHNR, CDR2 FQNEAQ (reference sequence). The CDR3 extends over 16 amino acids. CDR3 in amino acids: CASSSTWGSSTDTQYF. The CDR3 nucleotides are TGTGCCAGCAGCTCCACATGGGGGTCGAGCACAGATACGCAGTATTTT. Using reference TRBV7-9 and TRBJ2-3 for the parts outside the CDR3, the full variable domain is DTGVSQNPRHKITKRGQNVTFRCDPISEHNRLYWYRQTLGQGPEFLTYFQNEAQLEKSRLLSDRFSAERPKGSFSTLEIQRTEQGDSAMYLCASSSTWGSSTDTQYFGPGTRLTVL.